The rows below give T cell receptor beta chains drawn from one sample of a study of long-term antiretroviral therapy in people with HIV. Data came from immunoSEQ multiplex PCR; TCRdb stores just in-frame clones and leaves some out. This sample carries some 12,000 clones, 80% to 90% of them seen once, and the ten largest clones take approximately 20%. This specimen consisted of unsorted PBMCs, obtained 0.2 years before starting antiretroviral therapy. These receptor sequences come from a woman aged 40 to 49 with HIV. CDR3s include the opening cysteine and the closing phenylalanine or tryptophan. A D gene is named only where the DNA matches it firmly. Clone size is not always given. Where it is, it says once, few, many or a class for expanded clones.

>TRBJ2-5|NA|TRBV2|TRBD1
CASRGDRGVETQYF
TGTGCCAGCAGGGGGGACAGGGGGGTGGAGACCCAGTACTTC
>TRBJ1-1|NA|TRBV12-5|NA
CASGLVLGRADRDTEAFF
TGTGCTAGTGGTTTGGTACTAGGAAGGGCCGATCGGGACACTGAAGCTTTCTTT
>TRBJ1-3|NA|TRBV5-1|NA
CASSLQQGIGNTIYF
TGCGCCAGCAGCTTACAACAGGGTATTGGAAACACCATATATTTT
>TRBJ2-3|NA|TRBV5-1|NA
CASSDLGSYTDTQYF
TGCGCCAGCAGCGACTTAGGATCGTACACAGATACGCAGTATTTT
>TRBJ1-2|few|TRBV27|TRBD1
CASSLGTGVHNYGYTF
TGTGCCAGCAGTTTAGGGACAGGGGTTCATAACTATGGCTACACCTTC
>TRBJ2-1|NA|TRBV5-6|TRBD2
CASSVGSGGAGEQFF
TGTGCCAGCAGCGTGGGGAGCGGGGGGGCCGGTGAGCAGTTCTTC
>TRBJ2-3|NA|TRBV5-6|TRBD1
CASSLRTGVSTDTQYF
TGTGCCAGCAGCTTGAGGACAGGGGTTAGCACAGATACGCAGTATTTT
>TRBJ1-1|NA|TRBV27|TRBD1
CASSFLGTDTEAFF
TGTGCCAGCAGTTTCCTCGGGACAGACACTGAAGCTTTCTTT
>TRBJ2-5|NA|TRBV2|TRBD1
CASSTGTGGAETQYF
TGTGCCAGCAGCACCGGGACAGGGGGCGCGGAGACCCAGTACTTC
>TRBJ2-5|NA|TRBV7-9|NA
CASSNNQETQYF
TGTGCCAGCAGCAACAACCAAGAGACCCAGTACTTC
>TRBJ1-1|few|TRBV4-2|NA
CASSQGGHPEAFF
TGTGCCAGCAGCCAAGGGGGCCACCCTGAAGCTTTCTTT
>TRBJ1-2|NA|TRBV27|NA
CASSFGGSAGYTF
TGTGCCAGCAGTTTCGGTGGGTCTGCTGGCTACACCTTC
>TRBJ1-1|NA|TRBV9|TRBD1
CASSEQGAVDTEAFF
TGTGCCAGCAGCGAACAGGGGGCGGTAGACACTGAAGCTTTCTTT
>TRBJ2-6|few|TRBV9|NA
CASSPSPYVGANVLTF
TGTGCCAGCAGCCCTAGCCCCTATGTTGGGGCCAACGTCCTGACTTTC
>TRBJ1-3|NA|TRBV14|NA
CASSQERHTIYF
TGTGCCAGCAGCCAAGAGCGGCACACCATATATTTT
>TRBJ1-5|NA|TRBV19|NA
CASNTGYGQPQHF
TGTGCCAGTAATACAGGGTACGGTCAGCCCCAGCATTTT
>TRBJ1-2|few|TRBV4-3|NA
CASSQDQGFGYTF
TGCGCCAGCAGCCAAGATCAGGGGTTTGGCTACACCTTC
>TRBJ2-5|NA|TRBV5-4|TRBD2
CASSLGGTSEIETQYF
TGTGCCAGCAGCTTGGGGGGGACTAGCGAGATAGAGACCCAGTACTTC
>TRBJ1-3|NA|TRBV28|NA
CASSFGTADSGNTIYF
TGTGCCAGCAGTTTCGGGACGGCCGACTCTGGAAACACCATATATTTT